These T cell receptor beta chains were read from a single sample in a study of blood T cell repertoires in COVID-19. Sequenced by immunoSEQ multiplex PCR; TCRdb stores in-frame clones only, minus some. The sample contains around 97,000 clones, 80% to 90% of which appear only once. Sequenced sample: peripheral blood. All receptors come from a human donor in a cohort sampled during active COVID-19. Both conserved end residues are part of each CDR3. D genes are given only for firm matches. Size is omitted from some rows. Given values are once, few, many or a class for expanded clones.

TGTGCCAGCAGCCCAAGACTAGCGGCCACCTACGAGCAGTACTTC CASSPRLAATYEQYF TRBV4-2 NA TRBD2 TRBJ2-7
TGTGCCAGCAGTTTAGGGACAGGGGTGGCGACTGAAGCTTTCTTT CASSLGTGVATEAFF TRBV6-5 NA TRBD1 TRBJ1-1
TGTGCCAGTAAGGGGGGGGGCCCGACCTACGAGCAGTACTTC CASKGGGPTYEQYF TRBV19 NA NA TRBJ2-7
TGTGCCTGGAGTCCCGGGGGTACCAATACGCAGTATTTT CAWSPGGTNTQYF TRBV30 NA NA TRBJ2-3
TGTGCCAGCAGCCCCCGGAGACCCACTGAAGCTTTCTTT CASSPRRPTEAFF TRBV5-5 NA NA TRBJ1-1
TGTGCCAGCAGCGTAGAGCAGGGGTCGAATGAAAAACTGTTTTTT CASSVEQGSNEKLFF TRBV9 NA NA TRBJ1-4
TGTGCCAGTAGTCCCGGGGGCTACGAGCAGTACTTC CASSPGGYEQYF TRBV19 NA NA TRBJ2-7
TGCGCCAGCAGCCAAACCCGGGCCTACGAGCAGTACTTC CASSQTRAYEQYF TRBV4-3 NA NA TRBJ2-7
TGTGCCAGCAGCCCGGGACTTCAGAGCTCCTACAATGAGCAGTTCTTC CASSPGLQSSYNEQFF TRBV7-8 NA NA TRBJ2-1
TGTGCCAGCTCCACGGGGGGAGATACGCAGTATTTT CASSTGGDTQYF TRBV18 NA TRBD2 TRBJ2-3
TGCGCCAGCTCCGATGGGCAGGGTATTTTCCACGAGCAGTACTTC CASSDGQGIFHEQYF TRBV10-1 NA NA TRBJ2-7
TGTGCCAGCAGTTTGTCCACAGGGGGTCATTCCTACGAGCAGTACTTC CASSLSTGGHSYEQYF TRBV27 NA TRBD1 TRBJ2-7
TGTGCCAGCTCATCGTATATTTCCGGGACTAGCGGGAGGACGTACGAGCAGTACTTC CASSSYISGTSGRTYEQYF TRBV18 NA TRBD2 TRBJ2-7
TGCGCCAGCAGCCAAGGACAAACGAATTCACCCCTCCACTTT CASSQGQTNSPLHF TRBV4-1 NA NA TRBJ1-6
TGTGCCACCAGCAGAGAATCGGGGATGAACACTGAAGCTTTCTTT CATSRESGMNTEAFF TRBV15 NA NA TRBJ1-1
TGTGCAAGTCGCGCCCGGACAGGGACCAACACTGAAGCTTTCTTT CASRARTGTNTEAFF TRBV12-2 few NA TRBJ1-1
TGCAGCGTGGCCGTACAGTTCCAAGAGACCCAGTACTTC CSVAVQFQETQYF TRBV29-1 NA NA TRBJ2-5
TGTGCCAGCAGTCAAGAGCCGTATTCACCCCTCCACTTT CASSQEPYSPLHF TRBV2 many NA TRBJ1-6
TGTGCCAGCAGTTTAGCGGGAGGCACTTACAATGAGCAGTTCTTC CASSLAGGTYNEQFF TRBV5-4 NA TRBD2 TRBJ2-1
TGTGCCAGTAGTTTAGCGGGGGGGCCGGATGAGCAGTTCTTC CASSLAGGPDEQFF TRBV19 NA TRBD2 TRBJ2-1
TGCGCCAGCAGCCAAGATGGGGGGAGAGGTTACAATGAGCAGTTCTTC CASSQDGGRGYNEQFF TRBV4-1 once NA TRBJ2-1
TGTGCCAGCAGCTTAGTCGGAGGGTATGGCTACACCTTC CASSLVGGYGYTF TRBV7-2 NA NA TRBJ1-2
TGTGCCAGCAGTTACCGCCAGGACTCCTACGAGCAGTACTTC CASSYRQDSYEQYF TRBV6-6 NA NA TRBJ2-7
TGTGCCAGCAGTTCCCCAGCGGACCAGGTGTTCTTC CASSSPADQVFF TRBV28 NA NA TRBJ2-1
TGTGCCAGCAGCTTAGCGCGGGTAGCGGGGGACGGGGAGCTGTTTTTT CASSLARVAGDGELFF TRBV7-8 NA TRBD2 TRBJ2-2
TGTGCCAGCAGCGATACAGGGGCGAGAAACTATGGCTACACCTTC CASSDTGARNYGYTF TRBV3-1/TRBV3-2 NA TRBD1 TRBJ1-2